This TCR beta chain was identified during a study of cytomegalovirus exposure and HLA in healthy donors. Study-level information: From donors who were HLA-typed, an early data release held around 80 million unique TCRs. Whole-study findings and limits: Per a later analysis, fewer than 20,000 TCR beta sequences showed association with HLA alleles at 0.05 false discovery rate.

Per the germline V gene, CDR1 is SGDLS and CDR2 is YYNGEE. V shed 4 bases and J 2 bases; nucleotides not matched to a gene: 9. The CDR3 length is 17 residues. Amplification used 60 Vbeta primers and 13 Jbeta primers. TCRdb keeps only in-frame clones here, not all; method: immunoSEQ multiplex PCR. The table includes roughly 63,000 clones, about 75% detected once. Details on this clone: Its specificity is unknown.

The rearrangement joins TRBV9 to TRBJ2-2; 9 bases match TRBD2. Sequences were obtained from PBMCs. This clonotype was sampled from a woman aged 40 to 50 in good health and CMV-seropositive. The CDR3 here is CASSTTRSGGNTGELFF. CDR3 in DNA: TGTGCCAGCAGCACCACTCGTAGCGGGGGTAACACCGGGGAGCTGTTTTTT.